The 4 T cell receptor beta chains given below trace back to one sample, sequenced in a study of blood T cell repertoires in COVID-19. TCRdb's table, derived via immunoSEQ multiplex PCR, lists solely in-frame clones and lacks some. The sample comprises over 200,000 clones, 92% of which are singletons, and 0.75% to 1% rests with the top ten. The sequenced material came from peripheral blood. Receptors were obtained from a man between 60 and 70 years old with COVID-19, enrolled during active disease.

The V gene is TRBV29-1, the J gene TRBJ1-5, with D possibly being TRBD1 (5 bases). V dropped 4 bases and J dropped 6 bases, with 13 bases sitting between them. The length of the CDR3 is 13 residues. CDR1 and CDR2 (germline): SQVTM, ANQGSEA. The CDR3 reads CSVGQGGIQPQHF. The DNA of the CDR3 is TGCAGCGTTGGGCAGGGTGGGATTCAGCCCCAGCATTTT.

This rearrangement joins TRBV18 to TRBJ1-4; the D gene is possibly TRBD1 (6 bases). The CDR3 loop spans 13 amino acids. Trimming pared 3 bases from V and 8 bases from J, leaving 10 bases between. Germline CDR1 KGHSH, CDR2 LQKENI. The CDR3 region has the DNA TGTGCCAGCTCACCCTCCGGGACAGAAAAACTGTTTTTT. Its protein product is CASSPSGTEKLFF.

The table lists this clone with a count of one. The chain uses TRBV5-1 and TRBJ1-5; TRBD1 agrees at 7 bases. The trim removed 3 bases at V and 3 bases at J, leaving 6 bases unmatched. The CDR3 extends over 15 amino acids. Per germline, CDR1 SGHRS and CDR2 YFSETQ. CDR3 protein: CASSSTGTDNQPQHF. The CDR3 region has the DNA TGCGCCAGCAGCTCAACCGGGACAGACAATCAGCCCCAGCATTTT.

This chain uses TRBV28 with TRBJ2-3, with unresolved D. V was cut by 9 bases and J by 3 bases, with 10 bases left in between. The CDR3 extends over 12 amino acids. Germline V gives CDR1 MDHEN, CDR2 SYDVKM. The CDR3 DNA is TGTGCCAGTGCTATCAGGACAGATACGCAGTATTTT. This translates into CASAIRTDTQYF.